A selection of T cell receptor beta chains follows, all from one sample in a study of shared clonotypes between healthy human individuals. The assay was immunoSEQ multiplex PCR, and TCRdb's table has in-frame clones only and misses some. The data show 550,000 to 600,000 clones, with 98% seen just once and more than 0.3% held by the top ten. Sequenced material: naive CD8+ T cells sorted from blood. These receptors originate from a man under 40 in good health. The CDR3 runs from the conserved cysteine through the conserved F or W. A D gene is named only where the DNA matches it firmly. Clone size appears in some rows only: once, few, many, or a class for an expanded clone.

j_gene: TRBJ1-3; d_gene: .; abundance: .; v_gene: TRBV30; CDR3nt: TGTGCCTGGAGTGCCACTTCCCTGAGCTCTGGAAACACCATATATTTT; CDR3aa: CAWSATSLSSGNTIYF
j_gene: TRBJ2-2; d_gene: .; abundance: .; v_gene: TRBV7-9; CDR3nt: TGTGCCGCCGGGAAGGGCACCGGGGAGCTGTTTTTT; CDR3aa: CAAGKGTGELFF
j_gene: TRBJ2-7; d_gene: .; abundance: .; v_gene: TRBV5-1; CDR3nt: TGCGCCAGCACCCAACCCGAAGGTTCCTACGAGCAGTACTTC; CDR3aa: CASTQPEGSYEQYF
j_gene: TRBJ2-1; d_gene: .; abundance: .; v_gene: TRBV6-1; CDR3nt: TGTGCCAGCAGTACTTATATGGGGTGGGAAGGAGAGCAGTTCTTC; CDR3aa: CASSTYMGWEGEQFF
j_gene: TRBJ2-7; d_gene: TRBD1; abundance: .; v_gene: TRBV7-6; CDR3nt: TGTGCCAGCAGCCCGACAGGGGACGAGCAGTACTTC; CDR3aa: CASSPTGDEQYF
j_gene: TRBJ2-7; d_gene: TRBD1; abundance: .; v_gene: TRBV7-9; CDR3nt: TGTGCCAGCACCCCTGAGGGGACAGGGCGGATCGGCGAGCAGTACTTC; CDR3aa: CASTPEGTGRIGEQYF
j_gene: TRBJ2-7; d_gene: TRBD2; abundance: .; v_gene: TRBV9; CDR3nt: TGTGCCAGCAGCGCGGGACTAGCGGGAGTCGCCTACGAGCAGTACTTC; CDR3aa: CASSAGLAGVAYEQYF
j_gene: TRBJ2-1; d_gene: .; abundance: .; v_gene: TRBV28; CDR3nt: TGTGCCAGCAGTTTCCCGGGACTCCATAGCAATGAGCAGTTCTTC; CDR3aa: CASSFPGLHSNEQFF
j_gene: TRBJ2-7; d_gene: .; abundance: .; v_gene: TRBV5-6; CDR3nt: TGTGCCAGCAGCCCGCGGAGAACTATGTACTACGAGCAGTACTTC; CDR3aa: CASSPRRTMYYEQYF
j_gene: TRBJ2-7; d_gene: .; abundance: .; v_gene: TRBV13; CDR3nt: TGTGCCACCTCAACGGGCGCGAGCTCCTACGAGCAGTACTTC; CDR3aa: CATSTGASSYEQYF
j_gene: TRBJ2-7; d_gene: .; abundance: .; v_gene: TRBV7-9; CDR3nt: TGTGCCAGCAGCCAGGACAGCTACGAGCAGTACTTC; CDR3aa: CASSQDSYEQYF
j_gene: TRBJ2-1; d_gene: .; abundance: .; v_gene: TRBV5-4; CDR3nt: TGTGCCAGCCAACCCATGGCGACTGAGAACTACAATGAGCAGTTCTTC; CDR3aa: CASQPMATENYNEQFF
j_gene: TRBJ2-1; d_gene: TRBD1; abundance: .; v_gene: TRBV7-7; CDR3nt: TGTGCTAGCAGCTTAAGGGACAGGGCAGGCAATGAGCAGTTCTTC; CDR3aa: CASSLRDRAGNEQFF
j_gene: TRBJ2-7; d_gene: TRBD2; abundance: .; v_gene: TRBV11-2; CDR3nt: TGTGCCAGCAGCGGTACCGGGACTAGCGAGTACGAGCAGTACTTC; CDR3aa: CASSGTGTSEYEQYF
j_gene: TRBJ2-5; d_gene: TRBD2; abundance: .; v_gene: TRBV12-5; CDR3nt: TGTGCTAGTGGAAATCTAGCGGGAGGGCCACAAGAGACCCAGTACTTC; CDR3aa: CASGNLAGGPQETQYF
j_gene: TRBJ1-5; d_gene: .; abundance: .; v_gene: TRBV7-9; CDR3nt: TGTGCCAGCAGCGCAAGCCGGGCCCCGCAGACCCAGCATTTT; CDR3aa: CASSASRAPQTQHF
j_gene: TRBJ2-1; d_gene: .; abundance: .; v_gene: TRBV6-6; CDR3nt: TGTGCCAGCAGTTACCTCCGCGATGAGCAGTTCTTC; CDR3aa: CASSYLRDEQFF
j_gene: TRBJ1-5; d_gene: TRBD1; abundance: .; v_gene: TRBV5-6; CDR3nt: TGTGCCAGCAGCTTGGAGTCCGCTGGTCAGGGGGCCGCTCAGCCCCAGCATTTT; CDR3aa: CASSLESAGQGAAQPQHF
j_gene: TRBJ2-7; d_gene: .; abundance: .; v_gene: TRBV29-1; CDR3nt: TGCAGCGTTGAAAACAGCCACACGGGGCCGACGGAAATTACCTTC; CDR3aa: CSVENSHTGPTEITF
j_gene: TRBJ2-1; d_gene: .; abundance: .; v_gene: TRBV6-7; CDR3nt: TGTGCCAGCAGTTACTCGAGCGGAGATGAGCAGTTCTTC; CDR3aa: CASSYSSGDEQFF
j_gene: TRBJ2-7; d_gene: TRBD1; abundance: once; v_gene: TRBV27; CDR3nt: TGTGCCACGGGACAGGGTTCCTACGAGCAGTACTTC; CDR3aa: CATGQGSYEQYF
j_gene: TRBJ1-5; d_gene: TRBD1; abundance: .; v_gene: TRBV15; CDR3nt: TGTGCCACCAGCAACCGACAGGGCCGAAATCAGCCCCAGCATTTT; CDR3aa: CATSNRQGRNQPQHF
j_gene: TRBJ2-5; d_gene: .; abundance: once; v_gene: TRBV28; CDR3nt: TGTGCCAGCAGTATAACGACTGGGACGGAGACCCAGTACTTC; CDR3aa: CASSITTGTETQYF
j_gene: TRBJ1-5; d_gene: .; abundance: .; v_gene: TRBV6-4; CDR3nt: TGTGCCAGCAGTGACTCCGGTCAGATCGGGTACCAGCCCCAGCATTTT; CDR3aa: CASSDSGQIGYQPQHF
j_gene: TRBJ2-7; d_gene: TRBD1; abundance: .; v_gene: TRBV5-1; CDR3nt: TGCGCCAGCAGCTTGGTTTTAGGGACAGGGATCCGGGAGCAGTACTTC; CDR3aa: CASSLVLGTGIREQYF
j_gene: TRBJ2-3; d_gene: TRBD2; abundance: .; v_gene: TRBV7-9; CDR3nt: TGTGCCAGCAGCCGTCCGGGACTAGGTCCAGATACGCAGTATTTT; CDR3aa: CASSRPGLGPDTQYF
j_gene: TRBJ2-2; d_gene: TRBD2; abundance: .; v_gene: TRBV11-1; CDR3nt: TGTGCCAGCAGCTTACATTGGGAGCGGGAGGCTCCGAACACCGGGGAGCTGTTTTTT; CDR3aa: CASSLHWEREAPNTGELFF
j_gene: TRBJ1-5; d_gene: .; abundance: .; v_gene: TRBV15; CDR3nt: TGTGCCACCAGCAGAGATCTCGGGGATCAGCCCCAGCATTTT; CDR3aa: CATSRDLGDQPQHF
j_gene: TRBJ2-7; d_gene: TRBD1; abundance: .; v_gene: TRBV7-8; CDR3nt: TGTGCCAGCAGCTCCCTAGGGGGCAGTTCCTACGAGCAGTACTTC; CDR3aa: CASSSLGGSSYEQYF
j_gene: TRBJ2-3; d_gene: TRBD2; abundance: .; v_gene: TRBV5-1; CDR3nt: TGCGCCAGCAGCTCTAGGACTAGCGGGAGTGTTACAGATACGCAGTATTTT; CDR3aa: CASSSRTSGSVTDTQYF
j_gene: TRBJ1-1; d_gene: .; abundance: .; v_gene: TRBV29-1; CDR3nt: TGCAGCGTTGAAGGGGGAGGGAACACTGAAGCTTTCTTT; CDR3aa: CSVEGGGNTEAFF
j_gene: TRBJ1-1; d_gene: .; abundance: .; v_gene: TRBV2; CDR3nt: TGTGCCAGCAGGCAGGAGAGGGGGGCAGTAATGAACACTGAAGCTTTCTTT; CDR3aa: CASRQERGAVMNTEAFF
j_gene: TRBJ2-7; d_gene: .; abundance: once; v_gene: TRBV7-2; CDR3nt: TGTGCCAGCAGTTCTGGGGTGGCATCGACCTACGAGCAGTACTTC; CDR3aa: CASSSGVASTYEQYF
j_gene: TRBJ2-7; d_gene: .; abundance: .; v_gene: TRBV7-9; CDR3nt: TGTGCCAGCAGCCCCCCCCTAGCGACTTTCCACTACGAGCAGTACTTC; CDR3aa: CASSPPLATFHYEQYF
j_gene: TRBJ2-7; d_gene: .; abundance: .; v_gene: TRBV6-1; CDR3nt: TGTGCCAGCCGGGGTCGGGAGAGGAGCTCCTACGAGCAGTACTTC; CDR3aa: CASRGRERSSYEQYF
j_gene: TRBJ1-1; d_gene: TRBD1; abundance: .; v_gene: TRBV2; CDR3nt: TGTGCCACGCCGACAGGGAAGAACACTGAAGCTTTCTTT; CDR3aa: CATPTGKNTEAFF
j_gene: TRBJ2-3; d_gene: TRBD2; abundance: .; v_gene: TRBV4-1; CDR3nt: TGCGCCAGCAGCCAAGTCGGGCTAGCGGCAGATACGCAGTATTTT; CDR3aa: CASSQVGLAADTQYF
j_gene: TRBJ2-6; d_gene: .; abundance: .; v_gene: TRBV29-1; CDR3nt: TGCAGCGTTGAAACGGCCCCCGACTTTGCTGGGGCCAACGTCCTGACTTTC; CDR3aa: CSVETAPDFAGANVLTF
j_gene: TRBJ1-4; d_gene: TRBD1; abundance: .; v_gene: TRBV28; CDR3nt: TGTGCCAGCAGTTCCCCCAATTTCGACAGGGGAAATGAAAAACTGTTTTTT; CDR3aa: CASSSPNFDRGNEKLFF
j_gene: TRBJ1-1; d_gene: .; abundance: .; v_gene: TRBV27; CDR3nt: TGTGCCAGCAGTTTATCGGCCGGAGTTGGGCGAGGAGAAGCTTTCTTT; CDR3aa: CASSLSAGVGRGEAFF
j_gene: TRBJ1-1; d_gene: .; abundance: .; v_gene: TRBV9; CDR3nt: TGTGCCAGCAGGAAGGGTGAAGGGACTGAAGCTTTCTTT; CDR3aa: CASRKGEGTEAFF
j_gene: TRBJ1-1; d_gene: .; abundance: .; v_gene: TRBV25-1; CDR3nt: TGTGAAGGGGGGAGTTTAAACACTGAAGCTTTCTTT; CDR3aa: CEGGSLNTEAFF
j_gene: TRBJ1-1; d_gene: .; abundance: .; v_gene: TRBV9; CDR3nt: TGTGCCAGCAGGTCCAGGGAGACCAACGGGAACACTGAAGCTTTCTTT; CDR3aa: CASRSRETNGNTEAFF
j_gene: TRBJ1-5; d_gene: TRBD1; abundance: .; v_gene: TRBV19; CDR3nt: TGTGCCAGTAGTATGGGAGGGGGCCGGCAGCCCCAGCATTTT; CDR3aa: CASSMGGGRQPQHF
j_gene: TRBJ2-7; d_gene: .; abundance: .; v_gene: TRBV7-9; CDR3nt: TGTGCCAGCAGCCCGTCCGGGGGCGAGCAGTACTTC; CDR3aa: CASSPSGGEQYF
j_gene: TRBJ1-1; d_gene: TRBD1; abundance: .; v_gene: TRBV5-1; CDR3nt: TGCGCCAGCAGCTCCGGACAGGGAAGGACTGAAGCTTTCTTT; CDR3aa: CASSSGQGRTEAFF
j_gene: TRBJ2-1; d_gene: .; abundance: .; v_gene: TRBV29-1; CDR3nt: TGCAGCGCCCCCCTCTGGGATGAGCAGTTCTTC; CDR3aa: CSAPLWDEQFF
j_gene: TRBJ2-7; d_gene: TRBD2; abundance: .; v_gene: TRBV28; CDR3nt: TGTGCCAGCAGTCAATCTTATTGGTTCCGGCGGGAGAGGTCCTACGAGCAGTACTTC; CDR3aa: CASSQSYWFRRERSYEQYF
j_gene: TRBJ2-1; d_gene: TRBD1; abundance: .; v_gene: TRBV27; CDR3nt: TGTGCCAGCAGTTTGGACAGGGGGCGCGGAGAGCAGTTCTTC; CDR3aa: CASSLDRGRGEQFF
j_gene: TRBJ2-7; d_gene: TRBD1; abundance: once; v_gene: TRBV13; CDR3nt: TGTGCCAGCAGCTTAGGCCCCGGGTTGGGACAGGGCTACGAGCAGTACTTC; CDR3aa: CASSLGPGLGQGYEQYF
j_gene: TRBJ1-5; d_gene: .; abundance: .; v_gene: TRBV6-5; CDR3nt: TGTGCCAGCAGTTACTCGGGTCAGCCCCAGCATTTT; CDR3aa: CASSYSGQPQHF
j_gene: TRBJ2-1; d_gene: .; abundance: .; v_gene: TRBV10-1; CDR3nt: TGCGCCAGCAGTGACCGAGCGCTCTCCTACAATGAGCAGTTCTTC; CDR3aa: CASSDRALSYNEQFF
j_gene: TRBJ2-1; d_gene: .; abundance: .; v_gene: TRBV19; CDR3nt: TGTGCCAGCCAGCCTCTATATGGCAATGAGCAGTTCTTC; CDR3aa: CASQPLYGNEQFF
j_gene: TRBJ2-3; d_gene: .; abundance: once; v_gene: TRBV6-6; CDR3nt: TGTGCCAGCAGTTACCGAGACAGGACTAGCACAGATACGCAGTATTTT; CDR3aa: CASSYRDRTSTDTQYF
j_gene: TRBJ2-1; d_gene: .; abundance: .; v_gene: TRBV27; CDR3nt: TGTGCCAGCAGCCTAGGACAGTACAATGAGCAGTTCTTC; CDR3aa: CASSLGQYNEQFF